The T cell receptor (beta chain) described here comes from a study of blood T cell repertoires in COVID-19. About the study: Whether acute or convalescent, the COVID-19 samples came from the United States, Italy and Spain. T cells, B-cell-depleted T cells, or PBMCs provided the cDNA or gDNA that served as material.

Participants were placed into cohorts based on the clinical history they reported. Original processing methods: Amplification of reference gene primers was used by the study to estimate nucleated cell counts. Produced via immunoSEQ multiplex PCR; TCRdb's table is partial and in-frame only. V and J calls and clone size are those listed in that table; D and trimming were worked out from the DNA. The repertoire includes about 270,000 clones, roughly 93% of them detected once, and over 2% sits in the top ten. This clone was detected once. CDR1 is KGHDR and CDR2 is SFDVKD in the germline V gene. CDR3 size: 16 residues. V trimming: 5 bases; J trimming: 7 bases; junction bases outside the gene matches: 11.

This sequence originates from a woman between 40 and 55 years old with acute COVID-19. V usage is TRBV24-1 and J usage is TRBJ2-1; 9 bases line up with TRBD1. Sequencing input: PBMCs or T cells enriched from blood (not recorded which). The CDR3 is CATSAELGQGGNEQFF. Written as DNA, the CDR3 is TGTGCCACCAGTGCAGAACTGGGACAGGGAGGGAATGAGCAGTTCTTC.